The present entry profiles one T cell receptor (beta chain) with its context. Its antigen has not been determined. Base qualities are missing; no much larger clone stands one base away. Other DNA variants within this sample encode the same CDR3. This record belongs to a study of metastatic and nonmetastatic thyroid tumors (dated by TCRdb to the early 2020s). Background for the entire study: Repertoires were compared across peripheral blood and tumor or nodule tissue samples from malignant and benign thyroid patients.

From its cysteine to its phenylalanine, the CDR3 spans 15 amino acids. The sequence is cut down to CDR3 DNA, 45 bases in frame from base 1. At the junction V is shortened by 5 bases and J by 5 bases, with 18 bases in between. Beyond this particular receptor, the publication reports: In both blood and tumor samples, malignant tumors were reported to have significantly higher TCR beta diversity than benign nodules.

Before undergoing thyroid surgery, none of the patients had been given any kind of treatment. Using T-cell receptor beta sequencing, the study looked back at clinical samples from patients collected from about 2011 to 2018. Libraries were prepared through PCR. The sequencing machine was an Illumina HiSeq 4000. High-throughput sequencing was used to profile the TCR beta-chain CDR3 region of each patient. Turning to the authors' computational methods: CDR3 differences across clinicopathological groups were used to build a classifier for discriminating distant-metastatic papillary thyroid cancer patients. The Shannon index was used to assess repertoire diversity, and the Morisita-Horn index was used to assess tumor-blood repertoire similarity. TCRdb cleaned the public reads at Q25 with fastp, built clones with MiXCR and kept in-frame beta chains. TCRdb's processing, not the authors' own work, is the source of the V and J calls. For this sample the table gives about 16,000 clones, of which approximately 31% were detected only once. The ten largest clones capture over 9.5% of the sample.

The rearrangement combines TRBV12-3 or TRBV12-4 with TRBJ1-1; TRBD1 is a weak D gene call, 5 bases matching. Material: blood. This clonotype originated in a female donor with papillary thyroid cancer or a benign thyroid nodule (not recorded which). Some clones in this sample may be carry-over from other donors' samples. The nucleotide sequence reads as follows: TGTGCCAGCAGTCCTGGGGGGACGGGGAATACTGAAGCTTTCTTT. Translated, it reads CASSPGGTGNTEAFF.